This T cell receptor beta chain was captured in a study of T cells in pancreatic ductal adenocarcinoma. CDR1 and CDR2 (germline): SGHTA, FQGNSA. V lost 1 base to trimming and J lost 2 bases; unmatched junction nucleotides: 5. The CDR3 consists of 16 residues. This clone occurred a few times. Its antigen is not known. Notes on the study in general: Blood clonality (about 0.065) did not differ significantly from tumor (about 0.12). Comparisons of tumor and blood clonality may show falsely lower tumor diversity.

Selected pancreatic ductal adenocarcinoma patients had undergone surgery without neoadjuvant therapy. Profiled with immunoSEQ multiplex PCR; TCRdb holds only in-frame clones, not every one. The repertoire includes 7,500 to 9,500 clones, roughly 89% of them detected once, and over 3% sits in the top ten. Sequencing was done on a sample of PBMCs. The sequence was collected from a human donor with pancreatic ductal adenocarcinoma. J is TRBJ1-2 and V is TRBV7-2, with 9 bases identical to TRBD1. This chain's CDR3 is CASSLGAGTGNYGYTF. The DNA of the CDR3 is TGTGCCAGCAGCTTAGGGGCCGGGACAGGGAACTATGGCTACACCTTC. Full variable domain (remainder filled in from reference TRBV7-2 and TRBJ1-2): GAGVSQSPSNKVTEKGKDVELRCDPISGHTALYWYRQSLGQGLEFLIYFQGNSAPDKSGLPSDRFSAERTGGSVSTLTIQRTQQEDSAVYLCASSLGAGTGNYGYTFGSGTRLTVV.